This note documents a single T cell receptor (beta chain) sequence. Per the study methods: For nucleated cells, counts were estimated from reference gene primer amplification. Profiling relied on immunoSEQ multiplex PCR, and the TCRdb table lists in-frame clones only, not all of them. That table supplies the V and J calls and clone size; D and trimming were determined from the DNA. The sample lists just over 650,000 clones, around 89% occurring once. This CDR3 spans 16 amino acids. Germline V gives CDR1 MGHRA, CDR2 YSYEKL. Trimming at V came to 1 base and at J to 2 bases, leaving 4 bases not matched to a gene. The data derive from a study of blood T cell repertoires in COVID-19. Study-level information: The United States, Italy and Spain provided the acute and convalescent COVID-19 samples. PBMCs, B-cell-depleted T cells, or T cells provided the cDNA or gDNA that made up the material.

The chain has TRBV4-1 and TRBJ2-3; 9 bases are shared with TRBD2. Sequencing used peripheral blood. The TCR comes from a woman under 30 with acute or convalescent COVID-19. CDR3 DNA: TGCGCCAGCAGCCAAGTGCTAGCGGGGATCACAGATACGCAGTATTTT. It yields the protein CASSQVLAGITDTQYF.